This TCR beta chain was identified during a study of T cells in Graves' hyperthyroidism and ophthalmopathy (dated by TCRdb to the late 2010s). About the study as a whole: Peripheral blood samples were taken at the time of initial diagnosis, prior to any treatment. In addition, the study compared T-cell repertoires in thyroid tissue and in blood from several Graves' hyperthyroidism patients. Prospective prediction of ophthalmopathy was tested in an independent validation cohort of fewer than 20 hyperthyroidism patients and 17 patients who later progressed to ophthalmopathy. The 100 or so discovery patients were randomly split 7:3 into training and test sets. After blood sampling, hyperthyroidism patients were treated with methimazole at a starting dose of 30 mg daily, and ophthalmopathy patients were treated with high-dose intravenous methylprednisolone. A discovery cohort of roughly 96 patients, fewer than 50 with Graves' ophthalmopathy and about 58 with stable Graves' hyperthyroidism, was used to find distinguishing TCR V-J signatures. The paper describes TCR Vbeta CDR3 sequencing of 140 or so peripheral blood samples, made up of some 42 ophthalmopathy patients, some 76 hyperthyroidism patients and some 17 progressor patients.

CDR1 LNHDA and CDR2 SQIVND are derived from the germline V gene (reference sequence). V gives up 6 bases and J gives up 2 bases, and the segment between their germline ends measures 17 bases. Reading from cysteine to phenylalanine, the CDR3 counts 15 amino acids. The kept DNA is CDR3 alone, 45 bases in frame from the first base. TCR beta CDR3 regions were amplified from RNA transcripts. For the first round of RT-PCR on the TCR CDR3, the HTBI primer set was used together with the Qiagen OneStep RT-PCR kit. A second multiplex PCR round built the libraries, followed by size selection and purification. Paired-end sequencing of the libraries was performed with 100 bp reads on an Illumina HiSeq2000. Per the original workflow: SOAPnuke was used to process the raw data, with reads discarded if the reads contained adapters or uncalled bases, had a mean Phred below 15, or lacked an exact constant-primer or identifier match. COPE v1.2.5 was used to merge high-quality paired reads, and clonotypes were defined as unique nucleotide sequences. Clonotypes were aligned to IMGT TRBV, TRBD and TRBJ reference segments using MiTCR v1.1. The analysis included only V-J combinations with a frequency above 0.0001, which together covered roughly 99% of the repertoires. A TCS score was defined as the ratio between F50 (clonal expansion) and ExV (chaos), using BLOSUM62-based TCRdist between CDR3 peptides within each V-J. Welch's t-statistics and random forest reduced some 510 V-J features to some 14, which were used in a naive Bayes classifier (R e1071). TCRdb cleaned the public reads at Q25 with fastp, built clones with MiXCR and kept in-frame beta chains. All rows with the same CDR3 protein become a single entry with the most common DNA and genes. It is TCRdb's table, rather than the study itself, that gives the V and J calls and clone size. The sample includes a few hundred thousand distinct CDR3 sequences, with about a fifth observed a single time. The ten top clones hold about 30% of the sample.

General conclusions and limits of the study: Sample size was not statistically predetermined, and investigators were not blinded to group allocation. Most expanded thyroid clonotypes (frequency above 0.001) were also detected in blood, a finding suggesting that blood repertoires may reflect thyroid immune responses. In validation, the model predicted progression to ophthalmopathy with approximately 70% sensitivity and roughly 72% specificity, a median of about 6.7 months before onset. Ophthalmopathy was separated from stable hyperthyroidism by a 13 V-J signature model, with 85% to 90% sensitivity and roughly 81% specificity obtained in cross-validation and 80%/75% obtained in testing.

This clonotype was detected many times. This clone's antigen is unknown. No base qualities exist here, and no much larger clone lies one base off it. Stable Graves' hyperthyroidism was defined as the absence of progression to ophthalmopathy over 18 months of follow-up. The hyperthyroidism patients were between 18 and 65 years old and newly diagnosed, with a disease duration of less than 2 months. The study excluded patients with uncontrolled infections, other autoimmune diseases, pregnancy or lactation. Diagnoses were based on clinical symptoms, serum thyroxine and TRAb, thyroid ultrasound and orbital computed tomography. PBMCs were separated from under 11 ml of fresh peripheral blood using Ficoll-Paque density gradient centrifugation. Trizol reagent was used to extract total RNA, and RNA quality was then checked on an Agilent 2100 Bioanalyzer.

The chain couples TRBV19 to TRBJ2-7; no D gene is confidently identified. This receptor was identified in a man between 18 and 29 years old with Graves' hyperthyroidism. Sample: blood. The CDR3 has the sequence CASRGSGSRPYEQYF. The DNA is as follows: TGTGCCAGTAGGGGGTCAGGCTCCCGCCCCTACGAGCAGTACTTC.